The source of this T cell receptor beta chain is a study of blood T cell repertoires in COVID-19. The wider study: Samples came from the United States, Italy and Spain, spanning acute and convalescent COVID-19. In each case, the material was cDNA or gDNA derived from T cells, B-cell-depleted T cells, or PBMCs.

As processed by the authors: For nucleated cells, counts were estimated from reference gene primer amplification. This table comes from immunoSEQ multiplex PCR, and its TCRdb copy is limited to in-frame clones, with some not included. V and J calls and clone size are as listed in that table; D and trimming were resolved from the DNA. This sample yields about 54,000 clones, of which 80% to 90% are seen a single time; about 5.4% belongs to the top ten. The sample taken for sequencing was peripheral blood. The receptor was isolated from an older woman with acute or convalescent COVID-19.

CDR3 sequence (DNA): TGTGCCAGCAGCCGTCGTCCCCGGGGAAACACTGAAGCTTTCTTT. Encoded protein: CASSRRPRGNTEAFF. V and J are TRBV21-1 and TRBJ1-1. TRBV21-1 has pseudogene status. The length of the CDR3 is 15 residues.